These T cell receptor beta chains were read from a single sample in a study of T cells after yellow fever vaccination. Via MiXCR, TCRdb re-called the 5' RACE reads, giving one row per CDR3 protein. The repertoire includes hundreds of thousands of distinct CDR3 sequences, approximately 13% of them detected once, and more than 12% sits in the top ten. Sample: PBMCs, taken on the day of the yellow fever booster vaccination. These TCRs come from a man aged 25 to 40 who received the YFV17D yellow fever vaccine. The CDR3 runs from the conserved cysteine through the conserved F or W. Each record gives: V gene, J gene, CDR3 protein.

v_call: TRBV12-3/TRBV12-4
j_call: TRBJ2-2
cdr3_aa: CAISLFPSGRISTGELFF

v_call: TRBV12-3/TRBV12-4
j_call: TRBJ1-6
cdr3_aa: CASSYPTLGNSPLHF

v_call: TRBV5-5
j_call: TRBJ2-2
cdr3_aa: CASKGVLAVHANTGELFF

v_call: TRBV28
j_call: TRBJ2-7
cdr3_aa: CASSRRGSSYEQYF

v_call: TRBV29-1
j_call: TRBJ2-1
cdr3_aa: CSVAGTSGRAPYNEQFF

v_call: TRBV20-1
j_call: TRBJ2-1
cdr3_aa: CSASWTGRYNEQFF

v_call: TRBV5-1
j_call: TRBJ2-7
cdr3_aa: CASSLEPRKTYEQYF

v_call: TRBV5-1
j_call: TRBJ2-5
cdr3_aa: CASSLADLLGKTQYF

v_call: TRBV5-1
j_call: TRBJ2-1
cdr3_aa: CASSLRTGTGYNEQFF

v_call: TRBV3-1
j_call: TRBJ2-3
cdr3_aa: CASRRRATGGGSTDTQYF

v_call: TRBV6-2/TRBV6-3
j_call: TRBJ2-1
cdr3_aa: CASNDRRSDLEQFF

v_call: TRBV29-1
j_call: TRBJ1-1
cdr3_aa: CSVDTTAEAFF

v_call: TRBV15
j_call: TRBJ2-7
cdr3_aa: CATSRTDRSSYEQYF

v_call: TRBV2
j_call: TRBJ2-7
cdr3_aa: CASKFSTSGSAEQYF

v_call: TRBV27
j_call: TRBJ2-4
cdr3_aa: CASSFGTGTYIQYF

v_call: TRBV11-2
j_call: TRBJ2-7
cdr3_aa: CASSQKPGQGMTLVQYF

v_call: TRBV2
j_call: TRBJ2-2
cdr3_aa: CASSPRPHNTGELFF

v_call: TRBV10-2
j_call: TRBJ2-2
cdr3_aa: CASSEWRVYTGELFF

v_call: TRBV4-3
j_call: TRBJ2-1
cdr3_aa: CASSQDVGRNPFF

v_call: TRBV5-1
j_call: TRBJ2-5
cdr3_aa: CASSLVTGSGETQYF

v_call: TRBV12-3/TRBV12-4
j_call: TRBJ2-2
cdr3_aa: CASSFSFSGELFF

v_call: TRBV7-2
j_call: TRBJ2-1
cdr3_aa: CASSSVTGNEQFF

v_call: TRBV5-4
j_call: TRBJ1-2
cdr3_aa: CASSGGQGAYGYTF

v_call: TRBV5-1
j_call: TRBJ1-1
cdr3_aa: CASSLAPGGDTEAFF

v_call: TRBV6-6
j_call: TRBJ2-7
cdr3_aa: CASRDRGNEQYF

v_call: TRBV7-8
j_call: TRBJ1-2
cdr3_aa: CASGPEWNYGYTF

v_call: TRBV20-1
j_call: TRBJ2-6
cdr3_aa: CSARDGGTTGANVLTF

v_call: TRBV28
j_call: TRBJ2-7
cdr3_aa: CASRSQGAGDYEQYF

v_call: TRBV28
j_call: TRBJ2-7
cdr3_aa: CASSFHRGTNYEQYF

v_call: TRBV20-1
j_call: TRBJ2-5
cdr3_aa: CSARDMLAGNQETQYF

v_call: TRBV20-1
j_call: TRBJ2-7
cdr3_aa: CSALGQGRKQYF

v_call: TRBV5-1
j_call: TRBJ2-1
cdr3_aa: CASSSRDRDHEQFF

v_call: TRBV7-9
j_call: TRBJ2-7
cdr3_aa: CASSSPGQGTYEQYF

v_call: TRBV5-1
j_call: TRBJ2-1
cdr3_aa: CASSLGVVASVDEQFF

v_call: TRBV2
j_call: TRBJ2-3
cdr3_aa: CASSIARLAGGHTDTQYF

v_call: TRBV12-5
j_call: TRBJ2-1
cdr3_aa: CASGLVQRRTPYNEQFF

v_call: TRBV4-3
j_call: TRBJ2-7
cdr3_aa: CASSQADAGGHEQYF

v_call: TRBV11-2
j_call: TRBJ2-3
cdr3_aa: CASSISSSGGPITDTQYF

v_call: TRBV12-3/TRBV12-4
j_call: TRBJ2-6
cdr3_aa: CASSRLSGANVLTF